This T cell receptor beta chain comes out of a study of blood T cell repertoires in COVID-19 (dated by TCRdb to 2018 to 2021). With respect to the entire study: Samples from collaborators originated in the United States, Italy and Spain and spanned both the acute and convalescent phases of COVID-19. The prospective study material was composed of cDNA or gDNA derived from T cells, B-cell-depleted T cells, or PBMCs. Deeply sampled blood TCRbeta repertoires from subjects exposed to, actively infected with, or recovered from COVID-19 were included in the dataset. The repertoires were made available in a free public database intended to serve as a resource for research on the immune response to SARS-CoV-2. Samples were obtained from the ongoing ImmuneRACE study (first 160 participants) and from about 1,300 subjects provided by 6 global collaborators. The sample metadata nearly always contained a de-identified subject ID, COVID-19 status, age in years and sex. Where available, HLA class I and class II types were taken from metadata supplied by the sample provider and were not determined by assay-based typing. Broader findings and caveats from the paper: The quantity of clinical and demographic metadata differed by source and by participant and was supplied without curation.

From V the trimming removes 2 bases and from J it removes 6 bases, while the gene matches leave 10 bases of the junction unaccounted for. The CDR3 spans 16 residues, from the cysteine through the phenylalanine. Here the CDR3 DNA is all that survives: 48 bases in frame from base 1. CDR1 and CDR2 were assigned from the germline V gene as SNHLY and FYNNEI. TCRbeta CDR3 regions were amplified from genomic DNA using the immunoSEQ Assay, a bias-controlled multiplex PCR. For the original study's pipeline: The number of nucleated cells in each sample was estimated from the amplification of reference gene primers within the assay. To quantify the absolute abundance of each unique TCRbeta CDR3 rearrangement, sequence reads were collapsed and filtered. Productive Simpson clonality was computed per sample as the square root of Simpson's diversity index over productive rearrangements. The clones in this table, taken by TCRdb from immuneACCESS, are in-frame only. Not every clone is retained; where verified, under half of the shortfall comes from an unresolved V gene, and the cause of the rest is unknown. V and J calls and clone size are those listed in that table; D and trimming were worked out from the DNA. For this sample there are roughly 240,000 clones; approximately 80% appear just once. The ten most abundant clones make up around 2.4% of the sample.

Another Seattle source contributed samples from volunteer blood donors who had recovered from COVID-19. The collaborating institutions used their own protocols to collect whole blood in K2EDTA tubes. Collaborator samples were shipped for TCRbeta analysis as frozen whole blood, isolated PBMCs, or DNA extracted from either sample type. This clone appeared once. The clone's antigen remains unknown. Base qualities are not provided; no much larger clone lies one nucleotide away. The receptor's source is a man aged 35 to 55 who had recovered from COVID-19. Sequencing was done on a sample of peripheral blood. This chain joins TRBV2 to TRBJ2-3; TRBD2 lines up with 8 middle nucleotides. The base sequence is TGTGCCAGCAGTGAACTACTAGCGGTCCTCGGGGATACGCAGTATTTT. Its protein is CASSELLAVLGDTQYF.